What follows are 20 T cell receptor beta chains derived from one specimen sequenced in a study of monozygotic twins with inflammatory bowel disease. No DNA is given; TCRdb re-called the 5' RACE reads and lists each CDR3 protein once. Reported are fewer than 550,000 distinct CDR3 sequences; the ten largest clones contain less than 2.5%. Source material: blood. Source of these receptors: a human donor with ulcerative colitis or Crohn's disease, or a healthy co-twin of an affected twin (not recorded which).

The chain is built from TRBV12-3 or TRBV12-4 and TRBJ2-7; TCRdb returns TRBD2, unconfirmable since there is no DNA. The CDR3 is 13 amino acids. The CDR3 protein is CASQGTSGSEQYF.

The genes are TRBV27 and TRBJ1-2; lacking DNA, the TRBD1 call made by TCRdb goes unchecked. The germline V gene encodes CDR1 MNHEY and CDR2 SMNVEV (reference sequence). CDR3 length: 15 residues. The chain's CDR3 is CASRQTGTGAYGYTF.

The chain links TRBV3-1 to TRBJ2-2. There are 14 residues in the CDR3. Germline-derived CDR1 and CDR2 are LGHDT and YNNKEL (reference sequence). The CDR3 here is CASSQDLVTGELFF.

The chain links TRBV4-1 to TRBJ1-2. The CDR3 is made up of 15 amino acids. Per the germline V gene, CDR1 is MGHRA and CDR2 is YSYEKL. Here the CDR3 reads CASSQSEATNYGYTF.

The chain couples TRBV7-9 to TRBJ2-5; checking the TCRdb D call of TRBD2 is not possible without DNA. The CDR3 consists of 16 residues. Germline CDR1 and CDR2: SEHNR and FQNEAQ (reference sequence). The CDR3 sequence is CASSLFGLAGVEIQYF.

The CDR3 sequence: CASSDLGRNSPLHF. The chain combines TRBV7-9 with TRBJ1-6; the TCRdb call, TRBD1, lacks DNA for checking. Germline CDR1 and CDR2: SEHNR and FQNEAQ (reference sequence). The CDR3 runs to 14 residues.

This sequence joins TRBV6-1 and TRBJ2-2; TCRdb outputs TRBD2, but without DNA this stays unchecked. The CDR3 runs 18 residues. Germline CDR1 reads MNHNS; CDR2 reads SASEGT. The CDR3 loop reads CASSLNPRLVLETGELFF.

The chain employs TRBV6-2 or TRBV6-3 and TRBJ2-7; TCRdb's D gene call, TRBD2, goes unchecked for lack of DNA. Germline values: CDR1 MNHEY, CDR2 SVGEGT. CDR3 size: 15 residues. CDR3 amino acids: CASSFELAGPYEQYF.

The chain couples TRBV30 to TRBJ2-3. The CDR3 totals 14 residues. CDR1 and CDR2 from the germline V gene are GTSNPN and SVGIG (reference sequence). CDR3 sequence: CAWSVWAGTDTQYF.

V usage is TRBV5-1 and J usage is TRBJ2-2; TCRdb gives TRBD1 as the D gene, but with no DNA this cannot be confirmed. This CDR3 is 15 amino acids long. The germline CDR1 and CDR2 sequences are SGHRS and YFSETQ. This CDR3 is CASSPGQSNTGELFF.

The chain combines TRBV6-5 with TRBJ2-1; TCRdb lists TRBD1, though no DNA is available to test this call. The germline V gene encodes CDR1 MNHEY and CDR2 SVGAGI. The CDR3 extends over 15 amino acids. CDR3 sequence: CASSYYGQGAGEQFF.

The rearrangement uses TRBV20-1 and TRBJ2-1; no DNA is available, so the TRBD1 call from TCRdb remains unchecked. The V gene's germline CDR1 is DFQATT and CDR2 SNEGSKA (reference sequence). This CDR3 contains 14 residues. The CDR3 spells CSARADREYNEQFF.

This rearrangement joins TRBV20-1 to TRBJ2-7; the D call from TCRdb, TRBD2, cannot be confirmed without DNA. This CDR3 region has 14 residues. Germline assignment: CDR1 DFQATT and CDR2 SNEGSKA (reference sequence). CDR3 amino acids: CSARVRLALYEQYF.

This chain connects TRBV19 to TRBJ2-3; the D call from TCRdb, TRBD1, cannot be confirmed without DNA. The CDR3 contains 15 residues. Germline CDR1 is LNHDA and CDR2 is SQIVND (reference sequence). CDR3 protein: CASSTLDRETDTQYF.

The chain is built from TRBV10-2 and TRBJ1-2; as DNA is missing, the TRBD1 call by TCRdb cannot be tested. The CDR3 consists of 16 residues. Germline assignment: CDR1 WSHSY and CDR2 SAAADI. CDR3 amino acids: CASSESRGAPNYGYTF.

J is TRBJ2-7 and V is TRBV9; TCRdb selects TRBD2, and the lack of DNA leaves this call unchecked. The CDR3 extends over 15 amino acids. CDR1 SGDLS and CDR2 YYNGEE come from the germline V gene. The CDR3 sequence is CASSPLAGVAYEQYF.

The chain joins TRBV10-3 to TRBJ1-5; TCRdb selects TRBD1, and the lack of DNA leaves this call unchecked. CDR1 ENHRY and CDR2 SYGVKD come from the germline V gene. There are 16 residues in the CDR3. CDR3 loop: CAISATGGSSNQPQHF.

The chain joins TRBV10-3 to TRBJ2-7; the D gene TCRdb calls, TRBD2, cannot be checked with no DNA. Germline V lookup: CDR1 ENHRY, CDR2 SYGVKD. CDR3 length: 14 amino acids. The CDR3 region is CAISGIAGGYEQYF.

V and J are TRBV30 and TRBJ1-5. Germline V gene data show CDR1 as GTSNPN and CDR2 as SVGIG (reference sequence). The CDR3 length is 13 residues. The CDR3 protein is CAWSVGSNQPQHF.

The gene calls are TRBV7-2 and TRBJ1-5; no DNA is available, so the TRBD1 call from TCRdb remains unchecked. The CDR3 has 16 residues. CDR1 is SGHTA and CDR2 is FQGNSA in the germline V gene. The CDR3 reads CASSLGVGQSNQPQHF.